In its sample, the clone carrying this T cell receptor (beta chain) was seen a few times. The sample is drawn from a study of blood T cells in healthy people across ages. The germline V and J ends were trimmed by 5 bases and 3 bases, with 11 bases remaining between them. The CDR3 is 13 residues long. A sample-barcoded 5' primer and a J-beta primer mix were used in a second PCR of roughly 6 to 12 cycles. Each cDNA molecule, via a template-switch adaptor with 12 random nucleotides, was tagged. TCRdb used MiXCR to reprocess the 5' RACE reads, holding one entry per CDR3 protein. Here the sample spans fewer than 650,000 distinct CDR3 sequences, about 27% being singletons. These data were likewise used in another study, on T cells of mothers and their children. From that paper: The sample comes from eight to ten healthy Caucasian donors: mothers and children. Mother-child pairs who were related displayed a slightly higher overlap than unrelated pairs, a difference that was non-significant.

The chain has TRBV12-3 or TRBV12-4 and TRBJ2-7; D is undetermined. The sequence was collected from a boy aged 2 to 10 in good health. Sequenced input: blood. In nucleotides, the CDR3 is TGTGCCAGCAGTCATCGACCCAACTACGAGCAGTACTTC. Residues: CASSHRPNYEQYF.